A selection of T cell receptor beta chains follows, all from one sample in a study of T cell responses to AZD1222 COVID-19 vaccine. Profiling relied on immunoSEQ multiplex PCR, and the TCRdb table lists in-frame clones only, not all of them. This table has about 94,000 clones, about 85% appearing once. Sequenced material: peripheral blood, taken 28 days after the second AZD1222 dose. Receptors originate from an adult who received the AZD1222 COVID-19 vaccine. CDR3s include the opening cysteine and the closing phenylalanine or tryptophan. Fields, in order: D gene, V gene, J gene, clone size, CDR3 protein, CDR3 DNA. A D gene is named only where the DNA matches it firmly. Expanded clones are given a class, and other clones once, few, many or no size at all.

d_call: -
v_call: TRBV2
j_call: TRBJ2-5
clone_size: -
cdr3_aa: CASSAAIGGLGEETQYF
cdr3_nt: TGTGCCAGCAGTGCCGCTATTGGCGGCTTGGGTGAAGAGACCCAGTACTTC

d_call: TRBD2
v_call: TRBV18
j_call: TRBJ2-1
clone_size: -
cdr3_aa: CASTPLAVAPNEQFF
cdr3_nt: TGTGCCAGCACCCCACTAGCGGTTGCCCCAAATGAGCAGTTCTTC

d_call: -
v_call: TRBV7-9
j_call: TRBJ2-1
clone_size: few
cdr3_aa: CATSSWDEQFF
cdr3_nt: TGTGCCACCTCTAGTTGGGATGAGCAGTTCTTC

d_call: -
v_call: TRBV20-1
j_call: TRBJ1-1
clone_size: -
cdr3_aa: CSATQHTEAFF
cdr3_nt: TGCAGTGCTACACAGCACACTGAAGCTTTCTTT

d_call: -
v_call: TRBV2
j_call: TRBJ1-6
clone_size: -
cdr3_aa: CASRYRDTYNSPLHF
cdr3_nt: TGTGCCAGCAGGTACCGGGACACCTATAATTCACCCCTCCACTTT

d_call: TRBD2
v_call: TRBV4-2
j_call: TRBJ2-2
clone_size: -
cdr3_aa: CASSPAGGNGPGELFF
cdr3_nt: TGTGCCAGCAGCCCAGCGGGGGGGAATGGTCCCGGGGAGCTGTTTTTT

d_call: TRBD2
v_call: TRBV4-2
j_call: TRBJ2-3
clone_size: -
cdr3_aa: CASSRELAGASDTQYF
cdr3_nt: TGTGCCAGCAGCCGCGAACTAGCGGGAGCGTCAGATACGCAGTATTTT

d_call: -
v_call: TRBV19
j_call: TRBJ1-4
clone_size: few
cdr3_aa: CASSMKPEKLFF
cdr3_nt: TGTGCCAGTAGTATGAAGCCTGAAAAACTGTTTTTT

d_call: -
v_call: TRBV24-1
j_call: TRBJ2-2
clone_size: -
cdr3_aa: CATSGQNTGELFF
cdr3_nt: TGTGCCACCAGTGGGCAGAACACCGGGGAGCTGTTTTTT

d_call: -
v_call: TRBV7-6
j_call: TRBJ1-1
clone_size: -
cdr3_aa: CASSLKGMNTEAFF
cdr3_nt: TGTGCCAGCAGCTTAAAGGGGATGAACACTGAAGCTTTCTTT

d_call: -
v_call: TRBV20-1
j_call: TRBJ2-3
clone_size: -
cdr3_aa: CSASRADTQYF
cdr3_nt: TGCAGTGCTTCGAGGGCCGATACGCAGTATTTT

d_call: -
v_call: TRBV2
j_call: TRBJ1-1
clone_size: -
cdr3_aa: CASKRGATIEAFF
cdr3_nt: TGTGCCAGCAAGAGGGGGGCCACAATCGAAGCTTTCTTT

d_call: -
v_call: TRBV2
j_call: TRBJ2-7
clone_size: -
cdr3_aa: CASSDYEQYF
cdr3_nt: TGTGCCAGCAGTGATTACGAGCAGTACTTC

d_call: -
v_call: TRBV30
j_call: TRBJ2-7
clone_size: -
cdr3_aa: CAWSAAGEQYF
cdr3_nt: TGTGCCTGGAGCGCAGCGGGTGAGCAGTACTTC

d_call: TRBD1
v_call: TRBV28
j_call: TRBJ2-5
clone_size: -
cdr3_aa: CASSPIAGTGGRETQYF
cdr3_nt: TGTGCCAGCAGTCCAATTGCCGGGACAGGGGGTCGAGAGACCCAGTACTTC

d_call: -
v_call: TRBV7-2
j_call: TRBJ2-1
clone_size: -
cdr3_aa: CASSLARARNGEQFF
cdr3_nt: TGTGCCAGCAGCTTAGCGAGGGCGCGGAATGGGGAGCAGTTCTTC

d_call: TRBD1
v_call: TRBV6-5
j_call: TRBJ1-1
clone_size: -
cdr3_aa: CASSLWGQKNTEAFF
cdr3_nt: TGTGCCAGCTCCCTCTGGGGACAGAAGAACACTGAAGCTTTCTTT

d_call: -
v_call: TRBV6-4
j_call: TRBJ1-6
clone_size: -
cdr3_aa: CASSQMRGNSPLHF
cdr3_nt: TGTGCCAGCAGCCAGATGAGGGGTAATTCACCCCTCCACTTT

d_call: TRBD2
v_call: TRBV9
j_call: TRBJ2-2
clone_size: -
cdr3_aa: CASSAGLAGNGGTGELFF
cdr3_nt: TGTGCCAGCAGCGCGGGACTAGCGGGAAACGGCGGCACCGGGGAGCTGTTTTTT

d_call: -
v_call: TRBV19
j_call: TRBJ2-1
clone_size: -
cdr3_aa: CATHQGNGQFF
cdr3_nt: TGTGCCACCCACCAGGGGAACGGGCAGTTCTTC

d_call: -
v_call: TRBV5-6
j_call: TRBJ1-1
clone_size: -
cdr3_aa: CASIRPAGSGGTEAFF
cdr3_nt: TGTGCCAGCATCCGACCCGCAGGTTCCGGGGGCACTGAAGCTTTCTTT

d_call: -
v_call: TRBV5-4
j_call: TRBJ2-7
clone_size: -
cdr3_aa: CASSLGGTDYEQYF
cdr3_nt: TGTGCCAGCAGCTTGGGGGGAACCGATTACGAGCAGTACTTC

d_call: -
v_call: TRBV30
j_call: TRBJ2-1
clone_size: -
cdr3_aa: CAWMEWSNNEQFF
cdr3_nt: TGTGCCTGGATGGAATGGTCCAACAATGAGCAGTTCTTC